The 8 T cell receptor beta chains in this list originate from one sample, sequenced in a study of brain metastases from non-small cell lung cancer. TCRdb keeps only in-frame clones here, not all; method: immunoSEQ multiplex PCR. The sample yields 1,300 to 1,500 clones, approximately 85% seen once. Source material: tissue from a brain metastasis. The source is a donor at least 40 years old with non-small cell lung cancer.

V and J are TRBV2 and TRBJ1-1; no definite D call. The V end lost 5 bases, the J end lost 2 bases, and 15 bases lay between the germline ends. Per the germline V gene, CDR1 is SNHLY and CDR2 is FYNNEI. The CDR3 runs to 15 residues. CDR3 amino acids: CASSHQEGRNTEAFF. CDR3 DNA sequence: TGTGCCAGCAGTCATCAGGAAGGCCGAAACACTGAAGCTTTCTTT. Drawing the rest from reference TRBV2 and TRBJ1-1, the complete variable domain is EPEVTQTPSHQVTQMGQEVILRCVPISNHLYFYWYRQILGQKVEFLVSFYNNEISEKSEIFDDQFSVERPDGSNFTLKIRSTKLEDSAMYFCASSHQEGRNTEAFFGQGTRLTVV.

This chain connects TRBV5-4 to TRBJ2-1; 11 nucleotides agree with TRBD2. The CDR3 has 15 amino acids. Germline V gene lookup returns CDR1 SGHNT and CDR2 YYREEE (reference sequence). Losses at the gene ends were 4 bases for V and 8 bases for J; bases not matched to a gene: 8. The CDR3 region is CASSRTGLADHEQFF. CDR3 DNA: TGTGCCAGCAGCCGGACGGGACTAGCGGACCATGAGCAGTTCTTC.

The chain links TRBV5-1 to TRBJ1-6; unclear D gene. Looked up from germline, CDR1 is SGHRS and CDR2 is YFSETQ. Deletions cut 0 bases from V and 5 bases from J, with 9 bases between. The CDR3 sequence is 15 residues long. The CDR3 reads CASSLGGQDNSPLHF. The CDR3 DNA is TGCGCCAGCAGCTTGGGGGGTCAGGATAATTCACCCCTCCACTTT.

This sequence joins TRBV5-1 and TRBJ2-2; TRBD2 matches 7 bases. CDR1 SGHRS and CDR2 YFSETQ come from the germline V gene. The J segment lost 3 bases and the V segment lost 7 bases, leaving 6 bases of the junction unmatched. This CDR3 comprises 14 residues. DNA for the CDR3: TGCGCCAGCGGCGGGAGTTCGGACACCGGGGAGCTGTTTTTT. Translated: CASGGSSDTGELFF.

This clone was seen only once. This chain connects TRBV7-9 to TRBJ1-5; TRBD1 matches 7 bases. This CDR3 spans 14 amino acids. The ends lost 5 bases at V and 7 bases at J; junction bases unmatched: 8. Germline V gives CDR1 SEHNR, CDR2 FQNEAQ (reference sequence). The CDR3 DNA reads TGTGCCAGCAGCCTTCATACAGGGGAGCAGCCCCAGCATTTT. Translated, it gives CASSLHTGEQPQHF.

Note on this clone: Germline and junction disagree at one end, which may indicate a read error. This chain connects TRBV18 to TRBJ1-1, with TRBD1 matching over 7 bases. In germline, CDR1 is KGHSH, CDR2 LQKENI. The CDR3 totals 14 residues. CDR3 region: CANSLGTGDTEAFF. For the CDR3, the DNA is TGTGCCAACTCACTGGGAACAGGGGACACTGAAGCTTTCTTT.

The CDR3 sequence is CASSLSIGRGQETQYF. Here the CDR3 DNA reads TGTGCCAGCAGCTTGTCGATTGGTCGAGGGCAAGAGACCCAGTACTTC. The rearrangement links TRBV5-4 to TRBJ2-5; possibly TRBD2 for D (5 bases). Trimming took off 1 base at V and 2 bases at J, with 15 bases between the two ends. This CDR3 has 16 amino acids. CDR1 and CDR2 from the germline V gene are SGHNT and YYREEE (reference sequence).

The chain combines TRBV6-2 or TRBV6-3 with TRBJ1-1; no clear D. Germline loops: CDR1 MNHEY, CDR2 SVGEGT. V was clipped by 0 bases and J by 9 bases, with 17 bases between them. This CDR3 is 15 amino acids long. CDR3: CASSYSSGVGGKAFF. Written as DNA, the CDR3 is TGTGCCAGCAGTTACTCGAGTGGGGTGGGCGGTAAAGCTTTCTTT.